These 17 T cell receptor beta chains originate from one sample sequenced in a study of T-cell reconstitution after alpha-beta-depleted transplantation in children (dated by TCRdb to between 2015 and 2016). The library was generated by PCR. The sequencer listed for this sample is Illumina HiSeq 2500. Molecular barcoding was employed in the preparation of TCR libraries, with unique molecular identifiers being used to normalize TCRbeta repertoire quantification. TCRdb trimmed the raw reads at Q25, called clones with MiXCR and kept productive beta chains. Rows are unified per CDR3 protein, each entry keeping the most common DNA and genes. A total of over 200,000 distinct CDR3 sequences appear in this sample, around 10% of them only once. The ten largest clonotypes hold approximately 6.6% of the sample. The specimen was PBMCs from the stem cell graft donor, collected from the stem cell graft. All receptors derive from a human donor who donated a stem cell graft to a child with acute lymphoblastic leukemia.

The CDR3 DNA follows: TGTGCCAGCAGCTTTTCGGCGGGGGGGAGCACAGATACGCAGTATTTT. Its protein is CASSFSAGGSTDTQYF. The J gene is TRBJ2-3, the V gene TRBV7-9, with 9 bases that match TRBD2. The trim removed 3 bases at V and 0 bases at J, leaving 4 bases unmatched. The CDR3 sequence is 16 residues long. CDR1 and CDR2 from the germline V gene are SEHNR and FQNEAQ (reference sequence). Full variable domain (missing parts from reference TRBV7-9 and TRBJ2-3): DTGVSQNPRHKITKRGQNVTFRCDPISEHNRLYWYRQTLGQGPEFLTYFQNEAQLEKSRLLSDRFSAERPKGSFSTLEIQRTEQGDSAMYLCASSFSAGGSTDTQYFGPGTRLTVL.

The chain has TRBV5-5 and TRBJ2-2, with D maybe TRBD2 (5 bases). CDR3 length: 15 residues. V lost 4 bases and J lost 4, with 14 bases in between. Germline V gene data show CDR1 as SGHKS and CDR2 as YYEKEE (reference sequence). In DNA form, the CDR3 reads TGTGCCAGCAGCCCTTCTGTAGCGAGCACCGGGGAGCTGTTTTTT. Residues: CASSPSVASTGELFF.

J is TRBJ1-2 and V is TRBV6-5; TRBD1 might be the D (6 bases). The germline CDR1 and CDR2 sequences are MNHEY and SVGAGI. Trimming shortened V by 3 bases and J by 4 bases, and 15 bases separated the two germline ends. This CDR3 is 15 amino acids long. The CDR3 DNA is TGTGCCAGCAGTTATAGCCCTGGGGGCCTCTATGGCTACACCTTC. Protein: CASSYSPGGLYGYTF.

This clonotype was recorded many times. The J gene is TRBJ2-3, the V gene TRBV4-1, with 8 bases fitting TRBD1. CDR3 length equals 13 residues. Germline values: CDR1 MGHRA, CDR2 YSYEKL. V lost 2 bases and J lost 13; bases outside the gene matches: 8. CDR3 sequence (DNA): TGCGCCAGCAGCCAAACAGGGGGGCCTAGTGAGTATTTT. Its translation is CASSQTGGPSEYF.

In its sample, this clonotype was seen many times. The chain employs TRBV5-1 and TRBJ2-3, with 7 nucleotides matching TRBD1. V dropped 5 bases and J dropped 1; count of bases not matched to a gene: 4. Germline-derived CDR1 and CDR2 are SGHRS and YFSETQ. The CDR3 is 14 residues long. The CDR3 DNA is TGCGCCAGCAGTAACAGGGGAGGCACAGATACGCAGTATTTT. It is translated as CASSNRGGTDTQYF.

This clonotype was counted a few times. The chain employs TRBV5-1 and TRBJ2-7, with TRBD1 matching over 7 bases. Germline CDR1 and CDR2: SGHRS and YFSETQ. CDR3 length: 14 amino acids. The V gene end was trimmed by 2 bases and the J gene end by 6 bases; junction bases not matched to a gene: 8. As DNA, the CDR3 is TGCGCCAGCAGCTTCGACAGGGTTTCCGGCGAGCAGTACTTC. It codes for CASSFDRVSGEQYF.

This clonotype was counted ten times or more. CDR3 residues: CASSMGTGTHNEQFF. The DNA of the CDR3 is TGCGCCAGCAGCATGGGGACAGGGACACACAATGAGCAGTTCTTC. V and J are TRBV5-1 and TRBJ2-1; 9 nucleotides match TRBD1. This CDR3 is built from 15 residues. V gave up 4 bases and J gave up 5 bases; unmatched junction bases: 7. Germline CDR1 reads SGHRS; CDR2 reads YFSETQ.

The chain carries TRBV12-3 or TRBV12-4 and TRBJ1-6, with D unresolved. Trimming removed 5 bases from V and 8 bases from J, with 13 bases in between. This CDR3 has 14 amino acids. The CDR3 nucleotides read TGTGCCAGCAGTCCTTCCGGACGGGATTCACCCCTCCACTTT. Amino acid sequence: CASSPSGRDSPLHF.

This clonotype has a handful of counts. V and J are TRBV27 and TRBJ1-5, with D unresolved. CDR1 MNHEY and CDR2 SMNVEV come from the germline V gene (reference sequence). The CDR3 runs to 13 residues. V was clipped by 2 bases and J by 8 bases, with 10 bases between them. The CDR3 is CASSLSWDEPQHF. In DNA form, the CDR3 reads TGTGCCAGCAGTTTAAGTTGGGATGAGCCCCAGCATTTT.

The chain uses TRBV12-3 or TRBV12-4 and TRBJ2-6; 9 bases are a match to TRBD1. The CDR3 runs to 16 residues. V lost 6 bases and J lost 1; bases outside the gene matches: 4. CDR3 sequence (DNA): TGTGCCAGCAGGACCGGGACAGGGTCTGGGGCCAACGTCCTGACTTTC. Translated: CASRTGTGSGANVLTF.

This clonotype came up many times. The chain carries TRBV7-2 and TRBJ2-3; TRBD1 is a possible D gene (5 bases). The CDR3 has 15 amino acids. From germline, CDR1 is SGHTA and CDR2 FQGNSA. Trimming left V 2 bases short and J 1 base short, with 10 bases between. Here the CDR3 DNA reads TGTGCCAGCAGCTTAAATGGGGCGGGCACAGATACGCAGTATTTT. As protein: CASSLNGAGTDTQYF.

With respect to this clonotype: The final CDR3 position lacks the conserved phenylalanine or tryptophan, pointing to a likely read error. No DNA is shown, since the ends of the CDR3 on it are uncertain; the CDR3 is the one TCRdb lists. V and J are TRBV6-5 and TRBJ2-3; TRBD1 is taken as the D call from the table, unchecked against the DNA. The CDR3 length equals 12 residues, ends included. Per the germline V gene, CDR1 is MNHEY and CDR2 is SVGAGI. CDR3 amino acids: CASRRTQRGRGV.

The table lists this clonotype with a few counts. V and J are TRBV3-1 and TRBJ2-3, with TRBD2 matching 10 bases. The length of the CDR3 is 19 residues. With 0 bases clipped from V and 0 bases from J, the junction kept 9 bases outside the gene matches. Germline V gene lookup returns CDR1 LGHDT and CDR2 YNNKEL (reference sequence). As DNA, the CDR3 is TGTGCCAGCAGCCAAGATAGGACTAGCGGCCTACCTAGCACAGATACGCAGTATTTT. This encodes CASSQDRTSGLPSTDTQYF.

This chain uses TRBV20-1 with TRBJ2-1, with 12 bases identical to TRBD2. Germline values: CDR1 DFQATT, CDR2 SNEGSKA (reference sequence). The CDR3 has 17 residues. The J segment lost 3 bases and the V segment lost 5 bases, leaving 11 bases of the junction unmatched. Here the CDR3 DNA reads TGCAGTGCTCCTCCTAGCGGGGGGGCCGGGGTCTACAATGAGCAGTTCTTC. This gives the protein CSAPPSGGAGVYNEQFF.

V usage is TRBV2 and J usage is TRBJ1-5; TRBD1 might be the D (5 bases). The CDR3 has 15 residues. Germline assignment: CDR1 SNHLY and CDR2 FYNNEI. V dropped 6 bases and J dropped 2 bases, with 14 bases sitting between them. The CDR3 region has the DNA TGTGCCAGCAGCACCGGCAGGGACGGCAATCAGCCCCAGCATTTT. This gives the protein CASSTGRDGNQPQHF.

The chain joins TRBV5-1 to TRBJ2-2; D perhaps matches TRBD1 (6 bases). CDR3 length: 14 residues. V lost 3 bases, J lost 4 bases, and 10 bases lay in between. In germline, CDR1 is SGHRS, CDR2 YFSETQ. CDR3 protein: CASSSQQGTGELFF. CDR3 nucleotide sequence: TGCGCCAGCAGCTCCCAACAGGGCACCGGGGAGCTGTTTTTT.

The chain carries TRBV30 and TRBJ2-7; D is perhaps TRBD1 (5 bases). V lost 0 bases and J lost 2, with 14 bases in between. The CDR3 runs to 15 residues. Germline CDR1 and CDR2: GTSNPN and SVGIG (reference sequence). CDR3 protein: CAWSVLQGPTYEQYF. As DNA, the CDR3 is TGTGCCTGGAGTGTCTTGCAGGGCCCAACCTACGAGCAGTACTTC.